One sample yielded the 20 T cell receptor beta chains listed below, sequenced in a study of cytomegalovirus exposure and HLA in healthy donors. Amplification used 60 Vbeta primers and 13 Jbeta primers. TCRdb keeps only in-frame clones here, not all; method: immunoSEQ multiplex PCR. The sample shows about 150,000 clones, under 70% of them seen only once. The sequenced sample consisted of PBMCs. The source is a young man in good health and CMV-seropositive.

The V and J genes are TRBV12-5 and TRBJ1-3; D remains unclear. V was cut by 2 bases and J by 4 bases, with 15 bases left in between. This CDR3 is built from 16 residues. Per the germline V gene, CDR1 is LGHNT and CDR2 is FRNRAP. CDR3 bases: TGTGCTAGTGGTTTGTTAACCCGCGGCCCCGGAAACACCATATATTTT. Protein product: CASGLLTRGPGNTIYF.

Only a few counts were recorded for this clone. The chain is built from TRBV6-4 and TRBJ2-1; D perhaps matches TRBD2 (6 bases). The CDR3 sequence is 14 residues long. CDR1 MRHNA and CDR2 SNTAGT come from the germline V gene. Between the trimmed V and J ends, which lost 3 bases and 9 bases, there was a span of 15 bases. CDR3 region: CASSETGGVGEQFF. The CDR3 nucleotides read TGTGCCAGCAGTGAAACGGGCGGGGTTGGTGAGCAGTTCTTC.

The chain joins TRBV6-1 to TRBJ1-4, with TRBD1 matching over 10 bases. Per the germline V gene, CDR1 is MNHNS and CDR2 is SASEGT. Germline trimming cut 3 bases from V and 0 bases from J; bases unmatched to any gene: 7. This CDR3 has 18 amino acids. The CDR3 region is CASSDGQGVGATNEKLFF. As DNA, the CDR3 is TGTGCCAGCAGTGATGGACAGGGGGTAGGGGCAACTAATGAAAAACTGTTTTTT.

The genes are TRBV30 and TRBJ2-3; D may be TRBD2 (6 bases). This CDR3 contains 16 residues. V was pared by 2 bases and J by 4 bases, with 19 bases between. Per the germline V gene, CDR1 is GTSNPN and CDR2 is SVGIG (reference sequence). As DNA, the CDR3 is TGTGCCTGGAGTTCTCCCCTAGCAGGAGGGGCAGATACGCAGTATTTT. Protein: CAWSSPLAGGADTQYF. Together with reference TRBV30 and TRBJ2-3, the CDR3 gives the full variable domain: SQTIHQWPATLVQPVGSPLSLECTVEGTSNPNLYWYRQAAGRGLQLLFYSVGIGQISSEVPQNLSASRPQDRQFILSSKKLLLSDSGFYLCAWSSPLAGGADTQYFGPGTRLTVL.

The rearrangement uses TRBV6-4 and TRBJ1-5; D call uncertain. The CDR3 spans 15 residues. Germline V lookup: CDR1 MRHNA, CDR2 SNTAGT. This CDR3 reads CGQAGLLYGNQPQHF. The CDR3 nucleotides are TGTGGGCAGGCAGGTCTCCTCTATGGCAATCAGCCCCAGCATTTT.

The chain recombines TRBV4-1 with TRBJ1-2; no definite D call. The CDR3 totals 13 residues. V lost 1 base and J lost 2, with 5 bases in between. Germline assignment: CDR1 MGHRA and CDR2 YSYEKL. CDR3 protein: CASSQGANYGYTF. In nucleotides, the CDR3 is TGCGCCAGCAGCCAAGGGGCCAACTATGGCTACACCTTC.

The V gene is TRBV30, the J gene TRBJ1-4; the D is unclear. V lost 1 base to trimming and J lost 8 bases, with 14 bases between them. Germline-derived CDR1 and CDR2 are GTSNPN and SVGIG (reference sequence). The CDR3 contains 14 residues. The DNA for the CDR3 is TGTGCCTGGAGTGACCCCGGGGTGAGGGAAAAACTGTTTTTT. Amino acid sequence: CAWSDPGVREKLFF.

The chain joins TRBV6-5 to TRBJ2-5; D is unresolved. The tail of the sequence fits TRBJ2-7 better, so the J call may be wrong. The CDR3 contains 13 residues. Germline V lookup: CDR1 MNHEY, CDR2 SVGAGI. CDR3 in DNA: TGTGCCAGCAGTTATATGGTAACCTACGAGCAGTACTTC. This sequence encodes CASSYMVTYEQYF.

This clone has just a few counts. This chain connects TRBV9 to TRBJ2-1; 9 nucleotides align to TRBD1. CDR1 is SGDLS and CDR2 is YYNGEE in the germline V gene. J gave up 6 bases and V 3 bases, and 7 bases lay outside the gene matches. The CDR3 spans 15 residues. CDR3: CASSDRDREFNEQFF. CDR3 DNA: TGTGCCAGCAGCGACCGGGACAGGGAGTTCAATGAGCAGTTCTTC.

The chain employs TRBV12-5 and TRBJ2-1; maybe TRBD1 (6 bases). Trimming pared 4 bases from V and 4 bases from J, leaving 14 bases between. Germline loops: CDR1 LGHNT, CDR2 FRNRAP. The CDR3 contains 15 residues. The CDR3 loop reads CASGSGDRLYNEQFF. CDR3 DNA sequence: TGTGCTAGTGGTTCCGGTGACAGGCTTTACAATGAGCAGTTCTTC.

The V gene is TRBV27, the J gene TRBJ1-3; maybe TRBD1 (5 bases). In germline, CDR1 is MNHEY, CDR2 SMNVEV (reference sequence). Trimming took 2 bases from V and 3 from J, leaving 8 bases between them. The CDR3 loop spans 14 amino acids. The CDR3 coding sequence is TGTGCCAGCAGTTTACAGGGTGATGGAAACACCATATATTTT. This codes for CASSLQGDGNTIYF.

The rearrangement links TRBV5-1 to TRBJ2-3, with D possibly TRBD1 on 5 matching bases. CDR1 and CDR2 from the germline V gene are SGHRS and YFSETQ. V was cut by 4 bases and J by 0 bases, with 12 bases left in between. This CDR3 region has 15 residues. CDR3 sequence: CASSGQDASTDTQYF. The CDR3 nucleotides are TGCGCCAGCAGCGGACAAGACGCTAGCACAGATACGCAGTATTTT.

The CDR3 protein is CASSFRSGDTGELFF. CDR3 bases: TGTGCCAGCAGCTTTAGATCAGGCGACACCGGGGAGCTGTTTTTT. The V and J genes are TRBV7-2 and TRBJ2-2; unclear D gene. CDR3 length: 15 residues. The V and J ends lost 3 bases and 3 bases respectively, with 11 bases between them. CDR1 and CDR2 (germline): SGHTA, FQGNSA.

This clone was seen a few times. The chain combines TRBV19 with TRBJ1-2; TRBD1 aligns across 9 bases. With V trimmed by 5 bases and J by 6 bases, 7 bases remained unmatched. CDR3 length: 14 residues. From germline, CDR1 is LNHDA and CDR2 SQIVND (reference sequence). This CDR3 is CASSERQGVDGYTF. The CDR3 bases are TGTGCCAGTAGTGAAAGACAGGGGGTCGATGGCTACACCTTC. The variable domain in full, with the rest retrieved from reference TRBV19 and TRBJ1-2, is DGGITQSPKYLFRKEGQNVTLSCEQNLNHDAMYWYRQDPGQGLRLIYYSQIVNDFQKGDIAEGYSVSREKKESFPLTVTSAQKNPTAFYLCASSERQGVDGYTFGSGTRLTVV.

The gene calls are TRBV9 and TRBJ2-1; the match to TRBD1 covers 8 bases. The germline gives CDR1 SGDLS, CDR2 YYNGEE. With 7 bases clipped from V and 4 bases from J, the junction kept 4 bases outside the gene matches. The CDR3 extends over 13 amino acids. The DNA of the CDR3 is TGTGCCAGCCAGGGGGCGGAGTACAATGAGCAGTTCTTC. It encodes CASQGAEYNEQFF.

The gene calls are TRBV4-2 and TRBJ2-1, with 8 bases fitting TRBD2. Germline CDR1 reads LGHNA; CDR2 reads YNFKEQ. Germline trimming cut 7 bases from V and 5 bases from J; bases unmatched to any gene: 13. The CDR3 length is 16 residues. CDR3 amino acids: CASTHSSGESNNEQFF. The CDR3 DNA reads as TGTGCCAGCACCCATAGTAGCGGGGAATCAAACAATGAGCAGTTCTTC.

This chain joins TRBV7-2 and TRBJ2-4; 8 nucleotides line up with TRBD2. The CDR3 runs 14 residues. V was clipped by 4 bases and J by 4 bases; unmatched bases: 3. Germline CDR1 reads SGHTA; CDR2 reads FQGNSA. This CDR3 reads CASSWQRGKNIQYF. CDR3 nucleotides: TGTGCCAGCAGCTGGCAGCGGGGGAAAAACATTCAGTACTTC. The full variable domain, its missing parts supplied by reference TRBV7-2 and TRBJ2-4, is GAGVSQSPSNKVTEKGKDVELRCDPISGHTALYWYRQSLGQGLEFLIYFQGNSAPDKSGLPSDRFSAERTGGSVSTLTIQRTQQEDSAVYLCASSWQRGKNIQYFGAGTRLSVL.

The chain uses TRBV19 and TRBJ2-7; D remains ambiguous. Germline CDR1 is LNHDA and CDR2 is SQIVND (reference sequence). The CDR3 consists of 14 residues. Trimming pared 4 bases from V and 0 bases from J, leaving 10 bases between. CDR3 coding DNA: TGTGCCAGTAGTACTAACAGAGACTCCTACGAGCAGTACTTC. This sequence encodes CASSTNRDSYEQYF.

This clone came up a few times. The V call is TRBV10-2, the J call TRBJ2-1; 7 bases map to TRBD2. The CDR3 loop spans 12 amino acids. The germline gives CDR1 WSHSY, CDR2 SAAADI. The V gene end was trimmed by 8 bases and the J gene end by 6 bases; junction bases not matched to a gene: 4. CDR3 amino acids: CASSLATNEQFF. The CDR3 nucleotides are TGCGCCAGCTCACTAGCGACCAATGAGCAGTTCTTC.

The rearrangement uses TRBV19 and TRBJ1-2; a possible D gene is TRBD1 (5 bases). V was pared by 5 bases and J by 4 bases, with 17 bases between. Germline V lookup: CDR1 LNHDA, CDR2 SQIVND (reference sequence). The CDR3 sequence is 15 residues long. This CDR3 is CASSLGPGRGYGYTF. In nucleotides, the CDR3 is TGTGCCAGTAGTCTAGGGCCAGGGCGCGGCTATGGCTACACCTTC.